A single sample is the source of the 10 T cell receptor beta chains below, sequenced in a study of blood T cell repertoires in COVID-19. The data were produced by immunoSEQ multiplex PCR, yet TCRdb's version contains in-frame clones alone and is incomplete. The sample includes hundreds of thousands of clones, approximately 88% of them seen just once. Sequenced material: PBMCs or T cells enriched from blood (not recorded which). These receptors came from a woman aged 40 to 50 who had recovered from COVID-19.

This rearrangement joins TRBV4-3 to TRBJ2-2, with a weak D call TRBD2 (5 bases). The V end lost 0 bases, the J end lost 0 bases, and 14 bases lay between the germline ends. The CDR3 contains 18 residues. Per the germline V gene, CDR1 is LGHNA and CDR2 is YSLEER. The CDR3 loop is CASSQDGERVANTGELFF. The CDR3 region has the DNA TGCGCCAGCAGCCAAGATGGGGAGCGCGTCGCGAACACCGGGGAGCTGTTTTTT.

The chain carries TRBV15 and TRBJ1-5; D gene ambiguous. The CDR3 is 15 amino acids. Germline lookup yields CDR1 LNHNV and CDR2 YYDKDF (reference sequence). Trimming removed 1 base at V and 4 bases at J, with 11 bases between. CDR3 region: CATSRALAPNQPQHF. As DNA, the CDR3 is TGTGCCACCAGCAGAGCTCTAGCCCCTAATCAGCCCCAGCATTTT.

This clone has just one count. This CDR3 reads CASSVGGANTGELFF. In DNA form, the CDR3 reads TGTGCCAGCAGCGTAGGAGGAGCGAACACCGGGGAGCTGTTTTTT. J is TRBJ2-2 and V is TRBV9; D not certain. Germline assignment: CDR1 SGDLS and CDR2 YYNGEE. This CDR3 spans 15 amino acids. The ends were cut back, 0 bases at V and 0 bases at J, with 6 bases in the middle.

V and J are TRBV4-1 and TRBJ2-7; D is possibly TRBD1 (5 bases). The V end was cut by 1 base, the J end by 3 bases, with 16 bases between. Looked up from germline, CDR1 is MGHRA and CDR2 is YSYEKL. The CDR3 consists of 16 residues. Here the CDR3 reads CASSQGGRGIGYEQYF. In DNA form, the CDR3 reads TGCGCCAGCAGCCAAGGCGGAAGGGGAATCGGCTACGAGCAGTACTTC.

Regarding this clone: The same CDR3 also results from other DNA sequences found in this sample. This chain joins TRBV28 and TRBJ2-5, with D uncertain. Germline loops: CDR1 MDHEN, CDR2 SYDVKM. The CDR3 runs to 11 residues. The germline V and J ends were trimmed by 6 bases and 4 bases, with 6 bases remaining between them. The CDR3, as DNA: TGTGCCAGCAGCCCCCGAGAGACCCAGTACTTC. Encoded protein: CASSPRETQYF.

This rearrangement joins TRBV28 to TRBJ2-5; 8 nucleotides agree with TRBD1. V was pared by 4 bases and J by 1 base, with 11 bases of the junction left unmatched. Germline CDR1 and CDR2: MDHEN and SYDVKM. The CDR3 extends over 17 amino acids. The CDR3: CASSSYRTGPGQETQYF. The DNA of the CDR3 is TGTGCCAGCAGTTCCTACCGGACAGGGCCGGGCCAAGAGACCCAGTACTTC.

This chain links TRBV6-2 or TRBV6-3 with TRBJ2-5; TRBD2 is a possible D gene (7 bases). Per germline, CDR1 MNHEY and CDR2 SVGEGT. The V end lost 0 bases, the J end lost 4 bases, and 18 bases lay between the germline ends. The CDR3 is 17 amino acids. The CDR3 loop reads CASSYSSRGRAGETQYF. For the CDR3, the DNA is TGTGCCAGCAGTTACTCGTCAAGGGGGAGGGCCGGAGAGACCCAGTACTTC.

The genes are TRBV2 and TRBJ2-7; TRBD2 matches 8 bases. Germline assignment: CDR1 SNHLY and CDR2 FYNNEI. V gave up 3 bases and J gave up 6 bases; unmatched junction bases: 4. The CDR3 consists of 13 residues. This chain's CDR3 is CASSDGRAPEQYF. CDR3 DNA: TGTGCCAGCAGTGACGGGAGGGCTCCCGAGCAGTACTTC.

The chain joins TRBV28 to TRBJ2-5; 8 bases fit TRBD1. Germline V CDR1 and CDR2: MDHEN, SYDVKM. The junction had 3 bases not matched to a gene; V was cut back by 6 bases and J by 3 bases. The CDR3 is 13 amino acids. CDR3 in amino acids: CASRLTGEETQYF. The DNA for the CDR3 is TGTGCCAGCAGGCTGACAGGGGAAGAGACCCAGTACTTC.

This clone was observed once. The chain has TRBV19 and TRBJ2-5; possibly TRBD1 for D (6 bases). The CDR3 is 14 residues long. Germline CDR1 is LNHDA and CDR2 is SQIVND (reference sequence). V was trimmed by 5 bases and J by 5 bases, leaving 15 bases between them. CDR3 sequence (DNA): TGTGCCAGTAGTGTTCAGGGGTTCGGTGAGACCCAGTACTTC. This gives the protein CASSVQGFGETQYF.